This T cell receptor (beta chain) comes out of a study of T cell responses to AZD1222 COVID-19 vaccine. Study-wide points: Possibly, clonal diversity was underestimated; donors were largely white British and included more females. Spike-specific TCR depth and breadth grew after two AZD1222 doses. Repertoire samples came only from after the peak T cell response. Vaccine-associated CD4 TCRs spanned spike, dominant at 160-218 and 743-854.

Trimming stripped 4 bases from V and 2 bases from J, with 13 bases between. Germline lookup yields CDR1 SGHRS and CDR2 YFSETQ. The CDR3 totals 14 residues. This clone was seen once. Its cognate antigen is unknown. The repertoire was sequenced with immunoSEQ multiplex PCR; TCRdb's copy has only in-frame clones and lacks some. The sample contains some 190,000 clones, approximately 94% of which appear only once. This chain uses TRBV5-1 with TRBJ2-7; D is possibly TRBD1 or TRBD2 (5 bases each). The source material was peripheral blood, sampled 28 days after the second dose of the MenACWY control vaccine. The clonotype comes from an adult who received the MenACWY meningococcal vaccine as a control. CDR3 nucleotide sequence: TGCGCCAGCAGCATAGGGGACGGAGCCTACGAGCAGTACTTC. Its translation is CASSIGDGAYEQYF.